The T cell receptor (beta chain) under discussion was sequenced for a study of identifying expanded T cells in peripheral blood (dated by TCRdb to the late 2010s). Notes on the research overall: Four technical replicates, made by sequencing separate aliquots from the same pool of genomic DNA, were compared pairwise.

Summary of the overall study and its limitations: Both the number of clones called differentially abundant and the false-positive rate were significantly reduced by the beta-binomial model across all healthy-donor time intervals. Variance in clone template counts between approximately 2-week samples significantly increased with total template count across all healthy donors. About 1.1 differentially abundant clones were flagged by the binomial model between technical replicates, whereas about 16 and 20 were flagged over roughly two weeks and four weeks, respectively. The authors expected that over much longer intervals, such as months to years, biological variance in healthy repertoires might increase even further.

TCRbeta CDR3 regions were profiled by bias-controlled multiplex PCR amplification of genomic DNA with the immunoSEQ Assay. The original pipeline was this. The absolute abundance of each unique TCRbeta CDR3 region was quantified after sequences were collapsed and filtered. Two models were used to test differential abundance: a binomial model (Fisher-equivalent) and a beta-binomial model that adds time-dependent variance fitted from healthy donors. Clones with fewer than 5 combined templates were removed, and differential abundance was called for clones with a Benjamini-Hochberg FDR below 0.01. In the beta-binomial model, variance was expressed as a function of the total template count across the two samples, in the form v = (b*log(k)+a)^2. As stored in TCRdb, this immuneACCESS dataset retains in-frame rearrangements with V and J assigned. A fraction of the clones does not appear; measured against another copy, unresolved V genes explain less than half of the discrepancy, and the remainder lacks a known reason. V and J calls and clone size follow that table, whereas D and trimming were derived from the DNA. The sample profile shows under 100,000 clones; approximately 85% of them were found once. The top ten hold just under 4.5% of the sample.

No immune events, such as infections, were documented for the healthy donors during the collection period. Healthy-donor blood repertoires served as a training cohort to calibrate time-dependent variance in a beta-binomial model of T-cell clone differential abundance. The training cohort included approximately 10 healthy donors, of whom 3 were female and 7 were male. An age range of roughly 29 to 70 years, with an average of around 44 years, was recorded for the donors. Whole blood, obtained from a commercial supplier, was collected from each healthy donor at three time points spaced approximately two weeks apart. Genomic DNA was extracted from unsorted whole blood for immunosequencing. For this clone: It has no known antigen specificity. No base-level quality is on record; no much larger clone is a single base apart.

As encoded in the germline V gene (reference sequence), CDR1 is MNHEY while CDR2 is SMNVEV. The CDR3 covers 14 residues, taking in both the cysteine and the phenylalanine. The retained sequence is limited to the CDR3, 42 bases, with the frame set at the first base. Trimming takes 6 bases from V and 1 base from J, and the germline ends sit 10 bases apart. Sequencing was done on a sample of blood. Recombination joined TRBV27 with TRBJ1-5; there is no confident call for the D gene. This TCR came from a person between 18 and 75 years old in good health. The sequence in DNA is TGTGCCAGCAGGCCTGGGCTGAGCAATCAGCCCCAGCATTTT. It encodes CASRPGLSNQPQHF.